Following are 13 T cell receptor beta chains from one sample sequenced in a study of cytomegalovirus exposure and HLA in healthy donors. Measured with immunoSEQ multiplex PCR; TCRdb has only the in-frame clones, and not every one. Here the sample spans 43,000 or so clones, 80% to 95% being singletons. Sample: PBMCs. These receptors originate from a young man in good health and CMV-seronegative.

The rearrangement uses TRBV5-6 and TRBJ2-2; D is possibly TRBD2 (5 bases). The CDR3 contains 13 residues. Germline CDR1 reads SGHDT; CDR2 reads YYEEEE. Trimming shortened V by 1 base and J by 6 bases, and 7 bases separated the two germline ends. The CDR3 DNA follows: TGTGCCAGCAGCTTGATCGGGGCCGGGGAGCTGTTTTTT. It codes for CASSLIGAGELFF.

V usage is TRBV7-6 and J usage is TRBJ2-3; possibly TRBD2 for D (6 bases). The V end was cut by 3 bases, the J end by 3 bases, with 16 bases between. CDR3 length: 16 amino acids. Germline assignment: CDR1 SGHVS and CDR2 FNYEAQ. This CDR3 reads CASSFSVASETDTQYF. The CDR3 DNA is TGTGCCAGCAGCTTTAGCGTGGCTAGCGAGACAGATACGCAGTATTTT.

This chain joins TRBV5-4 and TRBJ1-5, with D tentatively TRBD1 (5 bases). CDR1 and CDR2 (germline): SGHNT, YYREEE (reference sequence). The CDR3 extends over 12 amino acids. Trimming cost V 3 bases and J 4 bases, with 5 bases left between them. CDR3 in DNA: TGTGCCAGCAGCTCAGGGAATCAGCCCCAGCATTTT. As protein: CASSSGNQPQHF. The entire variable domain, with the rest obtained from reference TRBV5-4 and TRBJ1-5, is as follows: ETGVTQSPTHLIKTRGQQVTLRCSSQSGHNTVSWYQQALGQGPQFIFQYYREEENGRGNFPPRFSGLQFPNYSSELNVNALELDDSALYLCASSSGNQPQHFGDGTRLSIL.

The V gene is TRBV11-2, the J gene TRBJ2-5; TRBD1 matches 11 bases. Germline values: CDR1 SGHAT, CDR2 FQNNGV. The CDR3 loop spans 16 amino acids. The V segment lost 1 base and the J segment 4 bases; nucleotides outside the gene matches: 5. CDR3 nucleotides: TGTGCCAGCAGCTTAGGGGGACAGGGGGGACGAGAGACCCAGTACTTC. Amino acids: CASSLGGQGGRETQYF. The entire variable domain, with the rest obtained from reference TRBV11-2 and TRBJ2-5, is as follows: EAGVAQSPRYKIIEKRQSVAFWCNPISGHATLYWYQQILGQGPKLLIQFQNNGVVDDSQLPKDRFSAERLKGVDSTLKIQPAKLEDSAVYLCASSLGGQGGRETQYFGPGTRLLVL.

The J gene is TRBJ1-4, the V gene TRBV5-1, with D tentatively TRBD1 (5 bases). This CDR3 has 16 amino acids. Per the germline V gene, CDR1 is SGHRS and CDR2 is YFSETQ. V was pared by 3 bases and J by 0 bases, with 12 bases between. CDR3 in amino acids: CASSSRVPATNEKLFF. The CDR3 DNA reads as TGCGCCAGCAGCTCCAGGGTTCCAGCAACTAATGAAAAACTGTTTTTT.

This clone was picked up one time. This chain joins TRBV2 and TRBJ2-5, with TRBD1 matching over 8 bases. The better agreement between TRBJ2-7 and the DNA end casts doubt on the J call. The CDR3 runs 14 residues. Germline CDR1 is SNHLY and CDR2 is FYNNEI. CDR3 in amino acids: CASSDGTGAYEQYF. The CDR3 region has the DNA TGTGCCAGCAGTGACGGGACAGGCGCCTACGAGCAGTACTTC.

J is TRBJ1-2 and V is TRBV21-1. TRBV21-1 is shown as a pseudogene. There are 17 residues in the CDR3. The CDR3 nucleotides are TGTGCCAGCAGCAAAGTCGGGCAGGAGAACCCGGAGGATGGCTACACCTTC. It yields the protein CASSKVGQENPEDGYTF.

The chain has TRBV7-9 and TRBJ2-5; TRBD2 might be the D (6 bases). The length of the CDR3 is 14 residues. Germline lookup yields CDR1 SEHNR and CDR2 FQNEAQ (reference sequence). Deletions cut 3 bases from V and 5 bases from J, with 13 bases between. CDR3 in amino acids: CASSLGGFPETQYF. CDR3 nucleotide sequence: TGTGCCAGCAGCTTGGGGGGATTTCCGGAGACCCAGTACTTC.

The rearrangement joins TRBV9 to TRBJ1-2; TRBD1 might be the D (6 bases). Trimming shortened V by 0 bases and J by 3 bases, and 9 bases separated the two germline ends. The germline gives CDR1 SGDLS, CDR2 YYNGEE. The CDR3 totals 14 residues. CDR3 in DNA: TGTGCCAGCAGCGTAGGGGCAGGGGACTATGGCTACACCTTC. Its protein product is CASSVGAGDYGYTF. Filled out from reference TRBV9 and TRBJ1-2, the complete variable domain reads DSGVTQTPKHLITATGQRVTLRCSPRSGDLSVYWYQQSLDQGLQFLIQYYNGEERAKGNILERFSAQQFPDLHSELNLSSLELGDSALYFCASSVGAGDYGYTFGSGTRLTVV.

The genes are TRBV5-1 and TRBJ1-4; 8 nucleotides line up with TRBD1. The ends lost 10 bases at V and 4 bases at J; junction bases unmatched: 3. The CDR3 runs to 12 residues. Germline V gene sequence: CDR1 SGHRS, CDR2 YFSETQ. CDR3 amino acids: CAGDRNNEKLFF. CDR3 sequence (DNA): TGCGCCGGGGACAGGAATAATGAAAAACTGTTTTTT.

The chain recombines TRBV4-1 with TRBJ2-2; 12 bases align to TRBD2. V dropped 4 bases and J dropped 4; count of bases not matched to a gene: 4. This CDR3 contains 16 residues. CDR1 is MGHRA, CDR2 YSYEKL, per germline. The CDR3 DNA sequence: TGCGCCAGCAGCCCGTTGGGACTAGCGGGCACCGGGGAGCTGTTTTTT. It encodes CASSPLGLAGTGELFF.

Only a few counts were recorded for this clone. The chain links TRBV2 to TRBJ1-5; D not certain. CDR1 and CDR2 from the germline V gene are SNHLY and FYNNEI. The CDR3 consists of 13 residues. Trimming stripped 7 bases from V and 3 bases from J, with 10 bases between. For the CDR3, the DNA is TGTGCCAGCATCGACACATTCAATCAGCCCCAGCATTTT. Amino acid sequence: CASIDTFNQPQHF.

The gene calls are TRBV5-4 and TRBJ2-5; a possible D gene is TRBD2 (5 bases). The germline V and J ends were trimmed by 1 base and 5 bases, with 9 bases remaining between them. The CDR3 sequence is 13 residues long. CDR1 and CDR2 from the germline V gene are SGHNT and YYREEE (reference sequence). The CDR3: CASSLFRGETQYF. CDR3 sequence (DNA): TGTGCCAGCAGCTTGTTCCGGGGTGAGACCCAGTACTTC.